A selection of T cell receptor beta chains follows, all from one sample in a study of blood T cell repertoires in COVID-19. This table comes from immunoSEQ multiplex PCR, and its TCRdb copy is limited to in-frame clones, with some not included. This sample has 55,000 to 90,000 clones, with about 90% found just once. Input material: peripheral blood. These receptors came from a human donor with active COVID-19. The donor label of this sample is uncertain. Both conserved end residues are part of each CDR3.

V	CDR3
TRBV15	CATSRDRGYEQYF
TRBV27	CASSLDRANEQYF
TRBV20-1	CSASSGEVWEETQYF
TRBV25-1	CASSEWRSGRSNEQFF
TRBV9	CASSRDRASETQYF
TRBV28	CASSLKQGWEKLFF
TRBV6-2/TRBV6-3	CASSYYVAEGYTF
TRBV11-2	CASSSTSGVYEQYF
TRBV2	CASSPGQNQPQHF
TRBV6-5	CASNPGLAGEYEQYF
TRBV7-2	CASSRDRGENIQYF